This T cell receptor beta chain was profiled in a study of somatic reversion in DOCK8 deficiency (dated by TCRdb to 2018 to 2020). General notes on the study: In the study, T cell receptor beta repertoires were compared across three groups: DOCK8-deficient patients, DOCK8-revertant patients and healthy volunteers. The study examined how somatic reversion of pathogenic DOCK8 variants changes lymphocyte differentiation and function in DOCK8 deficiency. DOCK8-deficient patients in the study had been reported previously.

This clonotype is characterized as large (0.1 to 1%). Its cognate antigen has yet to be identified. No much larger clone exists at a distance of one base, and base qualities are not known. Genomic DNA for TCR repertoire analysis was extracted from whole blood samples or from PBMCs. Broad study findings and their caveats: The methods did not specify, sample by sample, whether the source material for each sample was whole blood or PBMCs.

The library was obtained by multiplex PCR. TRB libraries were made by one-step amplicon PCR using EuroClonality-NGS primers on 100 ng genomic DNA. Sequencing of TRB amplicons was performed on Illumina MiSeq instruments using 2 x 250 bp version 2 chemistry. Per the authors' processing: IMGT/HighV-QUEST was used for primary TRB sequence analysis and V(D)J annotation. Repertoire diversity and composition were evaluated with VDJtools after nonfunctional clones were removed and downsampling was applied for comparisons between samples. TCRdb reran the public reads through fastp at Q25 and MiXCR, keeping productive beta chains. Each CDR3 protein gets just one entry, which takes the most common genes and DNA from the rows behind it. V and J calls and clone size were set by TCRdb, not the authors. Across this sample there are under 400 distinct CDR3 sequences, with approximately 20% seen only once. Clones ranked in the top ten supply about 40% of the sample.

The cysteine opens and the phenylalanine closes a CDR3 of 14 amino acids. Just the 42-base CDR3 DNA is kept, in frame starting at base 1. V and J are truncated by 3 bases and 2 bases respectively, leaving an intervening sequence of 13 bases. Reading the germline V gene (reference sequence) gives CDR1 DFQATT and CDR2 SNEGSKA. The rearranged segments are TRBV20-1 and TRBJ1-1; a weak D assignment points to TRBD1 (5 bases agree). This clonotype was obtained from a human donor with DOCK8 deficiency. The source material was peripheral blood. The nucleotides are TGCAGTGCTAGGAAGGGGTCTCAAAACACTGAAGCTTTCTTT. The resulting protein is CSARKGSQNTEAFF.